This T cell receptor (beta chain) stems from a study of T cell changes during pregnancy in multiple sclerosis. The data were produced by immunoSEQ multiplex PCR, yet TCRdb's version contains in-frame clones alone and is incomplete. In the table there are just under 95,000 clones, over 80% of which are singletons. V trimming: 1 base; J trimming: 0 bases; junction bases outside the gene matches: 1. The length of the CDR3 is 15 residues. The germline V gene encodes CDR1 MGHRA and CDR2 YSYEKL. The sequenced sample was peripheral blood, obtained in the first trimester of pregnancy. This TCR was recovered from a female donor with multiple sclerosis, enrolled in a pregnancy study. The chain links TRBV4-1 to TRBJ2-3; 7 nucleotides agree with TRBD2. CDR3 coding DNA: TGCGCCAGCAGCCAAGTAGCGGGCAGCACAGATACGCAGTATTTT. Translation gives CASSQVAGSTDTQYF.